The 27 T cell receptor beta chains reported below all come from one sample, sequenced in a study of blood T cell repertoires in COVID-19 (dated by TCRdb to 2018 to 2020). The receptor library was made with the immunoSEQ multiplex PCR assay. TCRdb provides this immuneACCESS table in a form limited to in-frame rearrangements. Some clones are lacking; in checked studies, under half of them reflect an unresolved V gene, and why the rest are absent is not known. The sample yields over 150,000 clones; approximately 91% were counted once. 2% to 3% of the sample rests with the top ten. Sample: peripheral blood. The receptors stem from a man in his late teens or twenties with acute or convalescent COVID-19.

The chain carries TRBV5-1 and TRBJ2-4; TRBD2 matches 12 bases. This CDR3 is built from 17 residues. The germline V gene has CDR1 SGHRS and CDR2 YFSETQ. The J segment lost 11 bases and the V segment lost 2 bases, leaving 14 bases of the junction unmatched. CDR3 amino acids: CASSLVPPGLAGPVQYF. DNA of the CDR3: TGCGCCAGCAGCTTAGTACCTCCCGGACTAGCGGGGCCCGTTCAGTACTTC.

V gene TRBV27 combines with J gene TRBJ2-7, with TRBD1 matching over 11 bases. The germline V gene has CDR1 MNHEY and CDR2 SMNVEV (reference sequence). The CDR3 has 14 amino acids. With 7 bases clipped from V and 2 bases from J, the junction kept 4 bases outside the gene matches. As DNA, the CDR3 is TGTGCCAGCACCCCGGGACAGGGGGCCTACGAGCAGTACTTC. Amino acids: CASTPGQGAYEQYF.

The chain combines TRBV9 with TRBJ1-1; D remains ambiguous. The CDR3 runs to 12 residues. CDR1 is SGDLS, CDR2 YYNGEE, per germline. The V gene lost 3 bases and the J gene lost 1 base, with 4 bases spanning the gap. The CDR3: CASSDRNTEAFF. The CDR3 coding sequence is TGTGCCAGCAGCGACAGGAACACTGAAGCTTTCTTT.

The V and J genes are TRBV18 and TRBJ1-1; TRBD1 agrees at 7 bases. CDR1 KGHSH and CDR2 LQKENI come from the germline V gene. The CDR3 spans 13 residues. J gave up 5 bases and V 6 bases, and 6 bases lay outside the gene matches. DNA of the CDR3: TGTGCCAGCTCTCCTACAGGGGAGACTGAAGCTTTCTTT. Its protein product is CASSPTGETEAFF.

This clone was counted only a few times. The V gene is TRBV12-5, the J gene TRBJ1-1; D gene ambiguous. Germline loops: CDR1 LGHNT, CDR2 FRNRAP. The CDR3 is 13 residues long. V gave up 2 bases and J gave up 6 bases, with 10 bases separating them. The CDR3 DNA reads TGTGCTAGTGGTTTGCCATTAATAGCTGAAGCTTTCTTT. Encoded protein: CASGLPLIAEAFF.

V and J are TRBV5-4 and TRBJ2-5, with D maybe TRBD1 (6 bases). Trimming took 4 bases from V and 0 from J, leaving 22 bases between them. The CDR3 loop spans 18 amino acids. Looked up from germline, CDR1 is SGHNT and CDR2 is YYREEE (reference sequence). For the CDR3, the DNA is TGTGCCAGCAGCCCTCGAGGGGGACACGTGGAGTACCAAGAGACCCAGTACTTC. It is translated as CASSPRGGHVEYQETQYF.

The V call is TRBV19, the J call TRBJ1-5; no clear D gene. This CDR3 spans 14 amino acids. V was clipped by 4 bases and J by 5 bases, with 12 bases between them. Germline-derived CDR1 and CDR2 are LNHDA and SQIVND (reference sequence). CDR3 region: CASSRAGGYQPQHF. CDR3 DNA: TGTGCCAGTAGTAGAGCAGGTGGATATCAGCCCCAGCATTTT.

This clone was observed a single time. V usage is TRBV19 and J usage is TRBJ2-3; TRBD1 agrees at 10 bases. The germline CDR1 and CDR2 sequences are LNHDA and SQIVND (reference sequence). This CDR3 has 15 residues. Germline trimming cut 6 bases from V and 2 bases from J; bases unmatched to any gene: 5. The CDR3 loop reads CASRYGTGATDTQYF. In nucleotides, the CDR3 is TGTGCCAGTAGATACGGGACAGGGGCCACAGATACGCAGTATTTT.

The CDR3 nucleotides are TGTGCCAGCTCAATGACGGGGAACACTGAAGCTTTCTTT. This codes for CASSMTGNTEAFF. The genes are TRBV18 and TRBJ1-1; D gene unclear. The CDR3 covers 13 residues. V gave up 5 bases and J gave up 1 base, with 8 bases separating them. Germline V gene lookup returns CDR1 KGHSH and CDR2 LQKENI. The complete variable domain, with remaining parts taken from reference TRBV18 and TRBJ1-1, reads NAGVMQNPRHLVRRRGQEARLRCSPMKGHSHVYWYRQLPEEGLKFMVYLQKENIIDESGMPKERFSAEFPKEGPSILRIQQVVRGDSAAYFCASSMTGNTEAFFGQGTRLTVV.

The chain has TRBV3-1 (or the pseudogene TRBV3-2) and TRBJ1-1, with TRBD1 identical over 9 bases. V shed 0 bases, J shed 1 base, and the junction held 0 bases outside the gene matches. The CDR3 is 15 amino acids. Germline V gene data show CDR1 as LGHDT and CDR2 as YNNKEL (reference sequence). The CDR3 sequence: CASSQEGQGNTEAFF. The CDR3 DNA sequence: TGTGCCAGCAGCCAAGAGGGACAGGGGAACACTGAAGCTTTCTTT.

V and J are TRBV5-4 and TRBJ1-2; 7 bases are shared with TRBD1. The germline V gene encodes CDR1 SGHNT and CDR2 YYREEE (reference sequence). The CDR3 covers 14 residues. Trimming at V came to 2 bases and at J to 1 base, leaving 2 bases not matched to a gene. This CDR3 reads CASSFGQDNYGYTF. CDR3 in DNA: TGTGCCAGCAGCTTTGGACAGGATAACTATGGCTACACCTTC.

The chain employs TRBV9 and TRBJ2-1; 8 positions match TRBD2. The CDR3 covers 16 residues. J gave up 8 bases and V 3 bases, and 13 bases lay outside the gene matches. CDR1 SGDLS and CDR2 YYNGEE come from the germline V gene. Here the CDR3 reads CASSALGGGLEDEQFF. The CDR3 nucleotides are TGTGCCAGCAGCGCCCTCGGGGGGGGGTTAGAGGATGAGCAGTTCTTC.

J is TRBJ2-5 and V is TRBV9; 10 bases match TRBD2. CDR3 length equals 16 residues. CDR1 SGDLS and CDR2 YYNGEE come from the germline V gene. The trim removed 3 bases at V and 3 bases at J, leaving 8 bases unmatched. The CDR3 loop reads CASSEVSGGPEETQYF. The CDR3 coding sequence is TGTGCCAGCAGCGAGGTTAGCGGGGGGCCTGAAGAGACCCAGTACTTC.

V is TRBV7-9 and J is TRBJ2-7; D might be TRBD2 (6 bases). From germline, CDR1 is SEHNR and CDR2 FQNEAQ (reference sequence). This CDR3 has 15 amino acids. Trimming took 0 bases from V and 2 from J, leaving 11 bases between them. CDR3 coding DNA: TGTGCCAGCAGCTTAGCGCGGGACGGCCCCTACGAGCAGTACTTC. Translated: CASSLARDGPYEQYF.

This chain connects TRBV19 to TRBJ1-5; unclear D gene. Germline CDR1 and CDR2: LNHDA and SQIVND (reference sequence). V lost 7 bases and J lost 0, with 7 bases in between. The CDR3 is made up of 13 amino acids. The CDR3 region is CASNGYSNQPQHF. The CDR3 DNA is TGTGCCAGTAACGGGTATAGCAATCAGCCCCAGCATTTT. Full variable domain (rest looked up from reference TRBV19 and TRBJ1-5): DGGITQSPKYLFRKEGQNVTLSCEQNLNHDAMYWYRQDPGQGLRLIYYSQIVNDFQKGDIAEGYSVSREKKESFPLTVTSAQKNPTAFYLCASNGYSNQPQHFGDGTRLSIL.

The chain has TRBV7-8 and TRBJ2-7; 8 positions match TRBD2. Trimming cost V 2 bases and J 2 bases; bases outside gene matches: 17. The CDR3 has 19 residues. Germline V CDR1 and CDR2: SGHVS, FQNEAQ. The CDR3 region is CASSLNRGGFRLPAYEQYF. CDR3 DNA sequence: TGTGCCAGCAGCTTAAACCGGGGGGGCTTTAGATTACCCGCCTACGAGCAGTACTTC.

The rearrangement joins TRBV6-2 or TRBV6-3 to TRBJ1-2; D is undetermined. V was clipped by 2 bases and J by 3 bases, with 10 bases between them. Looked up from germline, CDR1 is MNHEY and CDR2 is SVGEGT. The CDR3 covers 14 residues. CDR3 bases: TGTGCCAGCAGTTACGAACAGAACCACTATGGCTACACCTTC. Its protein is CASSYEQNHYGYTF.

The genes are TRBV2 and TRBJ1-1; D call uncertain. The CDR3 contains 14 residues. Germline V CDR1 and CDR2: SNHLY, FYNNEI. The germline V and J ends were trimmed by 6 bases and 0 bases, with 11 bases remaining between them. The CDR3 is CASRATGMNTEAFF. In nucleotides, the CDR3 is TGTGCCAGCAGGGCCACCGGGATGAACACTGAAGCTTTCTTT.

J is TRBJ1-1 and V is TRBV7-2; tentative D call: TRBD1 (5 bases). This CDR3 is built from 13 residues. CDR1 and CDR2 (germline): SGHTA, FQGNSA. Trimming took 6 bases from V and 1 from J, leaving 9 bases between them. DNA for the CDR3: TGTGCCAGCAGGCAGGGCCCGAACACTGAAGCTTTCTTT. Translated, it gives CASRQGPNTEAFF.

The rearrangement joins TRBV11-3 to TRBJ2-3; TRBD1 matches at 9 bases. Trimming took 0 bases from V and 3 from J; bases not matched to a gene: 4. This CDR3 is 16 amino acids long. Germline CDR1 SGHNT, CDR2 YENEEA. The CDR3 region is CASSLEGDRVTDTQYF. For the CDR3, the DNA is TGTGCCAGCAGCTTAGAGGGGGACAGGGTAACAGATACGCAGTATTTT. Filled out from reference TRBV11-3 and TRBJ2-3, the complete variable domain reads EAGVVQSPRYKIIEKKQPVAFWCNPISGHNTLYWYLQNLGQGPELLIRYENEEAVDDSQLPKDRFSAERLKGVDSTLKIQPAELGDSAVYLCASSLEGDRVTDTQYFGPGTRLTVL.

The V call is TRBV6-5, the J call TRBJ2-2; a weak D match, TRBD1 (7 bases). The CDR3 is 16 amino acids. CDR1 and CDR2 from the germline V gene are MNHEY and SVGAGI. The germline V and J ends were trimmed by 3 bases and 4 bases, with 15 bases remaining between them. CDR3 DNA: TGTGCCAGCAGTTATCCGGGGACAGCGGGCACCGGGGAGCTGTTTTTT. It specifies CASSYPGTAGTGELFF.

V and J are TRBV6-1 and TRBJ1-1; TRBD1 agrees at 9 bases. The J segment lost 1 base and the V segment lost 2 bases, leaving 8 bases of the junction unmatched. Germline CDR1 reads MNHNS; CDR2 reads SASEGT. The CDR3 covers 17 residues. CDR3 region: CASSEHAGTGPNTEAFF. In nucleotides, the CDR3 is TGTGCCAGCAGTGAACACGCCGGGACAGGGCCGAACACTGAAGCTTTCTTT.

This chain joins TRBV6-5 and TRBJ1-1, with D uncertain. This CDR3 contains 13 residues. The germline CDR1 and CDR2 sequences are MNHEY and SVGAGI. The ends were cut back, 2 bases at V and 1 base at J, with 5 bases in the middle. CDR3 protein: CASSYEENTEAFF. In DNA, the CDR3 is TGTGCCAGCAGTTACGAGGAGAACACTGAAGCTTTCTTT.

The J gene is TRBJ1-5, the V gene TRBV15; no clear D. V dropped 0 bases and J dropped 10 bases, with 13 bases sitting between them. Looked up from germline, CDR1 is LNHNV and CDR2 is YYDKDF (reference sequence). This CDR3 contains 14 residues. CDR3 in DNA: TGTGCCACCAGCAGAGAGTGGGCCTCTTCTCCCCAGCATTTT. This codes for CATSREWASSPQHF.

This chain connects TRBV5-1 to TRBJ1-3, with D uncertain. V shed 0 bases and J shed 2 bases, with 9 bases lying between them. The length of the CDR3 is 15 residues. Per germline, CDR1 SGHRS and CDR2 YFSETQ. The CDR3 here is CASSLGTAPGNTIYF. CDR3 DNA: TGCGCCAGCAGCTTGGGAACAGCTCCTGGAAACACCATATATTTT.

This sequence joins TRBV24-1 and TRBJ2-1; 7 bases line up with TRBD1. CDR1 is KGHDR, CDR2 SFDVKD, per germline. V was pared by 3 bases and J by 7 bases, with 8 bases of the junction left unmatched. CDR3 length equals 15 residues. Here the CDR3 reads CATSDRQGLGNEQFF. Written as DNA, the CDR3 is TGTGCCACCAGTGATAGACAGGGCCTAGGGAATGAGCAGTTCTTC.

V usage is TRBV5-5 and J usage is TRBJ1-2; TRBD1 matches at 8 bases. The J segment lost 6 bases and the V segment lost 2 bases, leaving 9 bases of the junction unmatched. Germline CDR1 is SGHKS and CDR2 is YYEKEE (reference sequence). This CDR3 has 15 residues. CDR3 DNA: TGTGCCAGCAGCTTTACCGACAGGGGAGGGCATGGCTACACCTTC. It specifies CASSFTDRGGHGYTF.